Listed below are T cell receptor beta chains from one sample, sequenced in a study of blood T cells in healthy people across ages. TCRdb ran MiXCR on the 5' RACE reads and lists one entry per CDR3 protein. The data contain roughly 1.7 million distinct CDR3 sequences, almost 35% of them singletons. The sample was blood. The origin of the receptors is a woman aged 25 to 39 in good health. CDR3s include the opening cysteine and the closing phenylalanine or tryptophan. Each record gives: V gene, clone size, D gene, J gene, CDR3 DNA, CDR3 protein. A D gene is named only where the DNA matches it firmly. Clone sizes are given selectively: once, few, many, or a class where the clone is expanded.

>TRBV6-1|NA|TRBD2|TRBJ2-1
TGTGCCAGCAGTGAAGCAGCGGGGATCAATGAGCAGTTCTTC
CASSEAAGINEQFF
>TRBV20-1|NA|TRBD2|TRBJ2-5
TGCAATGCTAGAGTGGCGGGGGGGCCGGGAGAGACCCAGTACTTC
CNARVAGGPGETQYF
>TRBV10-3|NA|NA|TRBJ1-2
TGTGCCATCAGTCTAGGACTTGGAGGCGATGGCTACACCTTC
CAISLGLGGDGYTF
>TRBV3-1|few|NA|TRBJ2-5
TGTGCCAGCAGCCAAGATATGGGAACCTTACAAGAGACCCAGTACTTC
CASSQDMGTLQETQYF
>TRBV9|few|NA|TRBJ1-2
TGTGCCAGCAGCGTAGACTTTGAGCAGGGAAGGGGCTACACCTTC
CASSVDFEQGRGYTF
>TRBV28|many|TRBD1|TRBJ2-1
TGTGCCAGCAGCTCACCCAGGGGGAGTTACAATGAGCAGTTCTTC
CASSSPRGSYNEQFF
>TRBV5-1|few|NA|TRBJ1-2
TGCGCCAGCAGCCGGGGAGGGGCCAGCGATGGCTACACCTTC
CASSRGGASDGYTF
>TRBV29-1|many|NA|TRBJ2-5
TGCAGCGTTGCAGAGGGGGAAGAGACCCAGTACTTC
CSVAEGEETQYF
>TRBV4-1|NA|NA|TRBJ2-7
TGCGCCAGCAGCCAAGAGGGGACCCCGATGGACGAGCAGTACTTC
CASSQEGTPMDEQYF
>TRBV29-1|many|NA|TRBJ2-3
TGCAGCGTTGGCGGGGCGGACACAGATACGCAGTATTTT
CSVGGADTDTQYF
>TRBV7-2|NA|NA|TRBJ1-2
TGTGCCAGCAGCTTAGGCACGGAAGGAGGCTACACCTTC
CASSLGTEGGYTF
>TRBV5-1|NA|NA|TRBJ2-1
TGCGCCAGCAGCTTAACCTCGGGAGTAGGGCATGAGCAGTTCTTC
CASSLTSGVGHEQFF
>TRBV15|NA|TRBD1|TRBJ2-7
TGTGCCACCAGTCCGGGACAGATGTACGAGCAGTACTTC
CATSPGQMYEQYF
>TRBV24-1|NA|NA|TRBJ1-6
TGTGCCACCAGTCCATCAGGACAGAATTCACCCCTCCACTTT
CATSPSGQNSPLHF
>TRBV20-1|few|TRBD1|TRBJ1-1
TGCAGTGCTGGACAGGAGAACACTGAAGCTTTCTTT
CSAGQENTEAFF
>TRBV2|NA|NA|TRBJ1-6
TGTGCCAGTATGGGGACATATGGTTCACCCCTCCACTTT
CASMGTYGSPLHF
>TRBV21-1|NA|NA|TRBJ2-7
TGTGCCAGCAGCAAAGGCAGCCATCCCACTCTGGGCGAGCAGTACTTC
CASSKGSHPTLGEQYF
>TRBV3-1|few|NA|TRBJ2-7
TGTGCCAGCAGCCAGCCGACAGGTAGCGAGCAGTACTTC
CASSQPTGSEQYF
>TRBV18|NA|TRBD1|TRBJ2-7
TGTGCCAGCTCACCAGGGACAGTCTTACAATACGAGCAGTACTTC
CASSPGTVLQYEQYF
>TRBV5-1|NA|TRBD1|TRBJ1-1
TGCGCCAGCAGCCTGGAGGGACAGCTAAACACTGAAGCTTTCTTT
CASSLEGQLNTEAFF
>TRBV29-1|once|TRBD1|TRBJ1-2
TGCAGCGTTGAAACCAACAGGGGTGGCTATGGCTACACCTTC
CSVETNRGGYGYTF
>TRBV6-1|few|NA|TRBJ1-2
TGTGCCAGCAGTGAAACAGGGCAGGGCTCCTATGGCTACACCTTC
CASSETGQGSYGYTF
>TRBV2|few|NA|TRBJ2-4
TGTGCCAGCAGTGGCGACCTACGCCACATTCAGTACTTC
CASSGDLRHIQYF